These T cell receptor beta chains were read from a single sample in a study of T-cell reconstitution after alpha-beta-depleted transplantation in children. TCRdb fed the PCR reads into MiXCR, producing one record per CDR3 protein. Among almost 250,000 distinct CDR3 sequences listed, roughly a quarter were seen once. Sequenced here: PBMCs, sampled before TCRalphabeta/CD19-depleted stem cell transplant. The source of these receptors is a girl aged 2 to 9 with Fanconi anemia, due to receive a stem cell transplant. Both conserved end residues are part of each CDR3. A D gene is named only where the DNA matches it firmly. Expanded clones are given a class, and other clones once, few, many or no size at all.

CDR3aa: CASSLYGTSNTDTQYF
CDR3nt: TGTGCCAGCAGCTTATATGGGACGAGCAACACAGATACGCAGTATTTT
abundance: few
v_gene: TRBV7-2
d_gene: NA
j_gene: TRBJ2-3

CDR3aa: CSAKYYEQYF
CDR3nt: TGCAGTGCTAAGTATTACGAGCAGTACTTC
abundance: NA
v_gene: TRBV20-1
d_gene: NA
j_gene: TRBJ2-7

CDR3aa: CATKPWGLAPSGGTDTQYF
CDR3nt: TGTGCCACTAAGCCTTGGGGACTAGCGCCAAGCGGGGGCACAGATACGCAGTATTTT
abundance: NA
v_gene: TRBV28
d_gene: TRBD2
j_gene: TRBJ2-3

CDR3aa: CASSSPPRLTF
CDR3nt: TGTGCCAGCAGTTCCCCGCCCAGGTTGACTTTC
abundance: few
v_gene: TRBV6-2/TRBV6-3
d_gene: NA
j_gene: TRBJ2-6

CDR3aa: CASSPLKGNSPLHF
CDR3nt: TGTGCCAGCAGCCCTCTGAAGGGGAATTCACCCCTCCACTTT
abundance: many
v_gene: TRBV6-5
d_gene: NA
j_gene: TRBJ1-6

CDR3aa: CASSLVYNEQFF
CDR3nt: TGTGCCAGCAGTTTAGTTTACAATGAGCAGTTCTTC
abundance: many
v_gene: TRBV12-3/TRBV12-4
d_gene: NA
j_gene: TRBJ2-1

CDR3aa: CASSPKRVGFEQFF
CDR3nt: TGTGCCAGCTCACCTAAAAGGGTGGGATTTGAGCAGTTCTTC
abundance: NA
v_gene: TRBV18
d_gene: NA
j_gene: TRBJ2-1

CDR3aa: CSASRGTSGSLPETQYF
CDR3nt: TGCAGTGCTAGTAGGGGGACTAGCGGGAGCCTCCCGGAGACCCAGTACTTC
abundance: NA
v_gene: TRBV20-1
d_gene: TRBD2
j_gene: TRBJ2-5

CDR3aa: CASSQDPQRWMGSVETQYF
CDR3nt: TGTGCCAGCAGCCAAGATCCTCAACGCTGGATGGGATCAGTGGAGACCCAGTACTTC
abundance: NA
v_gene: TRBV4-2
d_gene: NA
j_gene: TRBJ2-5

CDR3aa: CASSYRVAPYEQYF
CDR3nt: TGTGCCAGCAGTTACCGCGTGGCACCCTACGAGCAGTACTTC
abundance: many
v_gene: TRBV6-5
d_gene: NA
j_gene: TRBJ2-7

CDR3aa: CASSPCFSLADTDTQYF
CDR3nt: TGCGCCAGCAGTCCGTGTTTCAGTCTAGCGGACACAGATACGCAGTATTTT
abundance: NA
v_gene: TRBV23-1
d_gene: TRBD2
j_gene: TRBJ2-3

CDR3aa: CSARPGRGDEQFF
CDR3nt: TGCAGTGCTAGACCCGGGAGAGGGGATGAGCAGTTCTTC
abundance: many
v_gene: TRBV20-1
d_gene: NA
j_gene: TRBJ2-1

CDR3aa: CSVEYYNEQFF
CDR3nt: TGCAGCGTTGAATACTACAATGAGCAGTTCTTC
abundance: NA
v_gene: TRBV29-1
d_gene: NA
j_gene: TRBJ2-1

CDR3aa: CASRPRQGGYEQYF
CDR3nt: TGCGCCAGCAGACCGAGACAGGGGGGCTACGAGCAGTACTTC
abundance: NA
v_gene: TRBV5-1
d_gene: TRBD1
j_gene: TRBJ2-7

CDR3aa: CSVRIGLAGLGEQFF
CDR3nt: TGCAGCGTTCGAATCGGGCTAGCGGGGTTGGGTGAGCAGTTCTTC
abundance: few
v_gene: TRBV29-1
d_gene: TRBD2
j_gene: TRBJ2-1

CDR3aa: CASSLDVPYEQYF
CDR3nt: TGTGCCAGCAGCTTAGATGTCCCCTACGAGCAGTACTTC
abundance: few
v_gene: TRBV11-1
d_gene: NA
j_gene: TRBJ2-7

CDR3aa: CASSYIRREAYNEQFF
CDR3nt: TGTGCCAGCAGTTACATAAGGCGGGAAGCTTACAATGAGCAGTTCTTC
abundance: NA
v_gene: TRBV6-2/TRBV6-3
d_gene: NA
j_gene: TRBJ2-1

CDR3aa: CASSLQGLGTYNEQFF
CDR3nt: TGCGCCAGCAGCTTGCAAGGCCTAGGGACCTACAATGAGCAGTTCTTC
abundance: NA
v_gene: TRBV5-1
d_gene: NA
j_gene: TRBJ2-1

CDR3aa: CSARDLRATGELFF
CDR3nt: TGCAGTGCTAGAGATTTAAGGGCAACCGGGGAGCTGTTTTTT
abundance: NA
v_gene: TRBV20-1
d_gene: NA
j_gene: TRBJ2-2

CDR3aa: CSANDRRSSTDTQYF
CDR3nt: TGCAGTGCAAATGACAGGAGATCGAGCACAGATACGCAGTATTTT
abundance: once
v_gene: TRBV20-1
d_gene: NA
j_gene: TRBJ2-3

CDR3aa: CSAYDSGTYSYEQYF
CDR3nt: TGCAGTGCTTATGACAGCGGGACCTACTCCTACGAGCAGTACTTC
abundance: NA
v_gene: TRBV20-1
d_gene: TRBD2
j_gene: TRBJ2-7

CDR3aa: CSARDTLHSTDTQYF
CDR3nt: TGCAGTGCTAGAGATACGCTCCATAGCACAGATACGCAGTATTTT
abundance: NA
v_gene: TRBV20-1
d_gene: NA
j_gene: TRBJ2-3

CDR3aa: CSVGTSGVQFF
CDR3nt: TGCAGCGTGGGGACTAGCGGGGTGCAGTTCTTC
abundance: NA
v_gene: TRBV29-1
d_gene: TRBD2
j_gene: TRBJ2-1

CDR3aa: CSARRQTGQPQHF
CDR3nt: TGCAGTGCTAGGCGACAAACGGGCCAGCCCCAGCATTTT
abundance: NA
v_gene: TRBV20-1
d_gene: NA
j_gene: TRBJ1-5

CDR3aa: CSVEGTLGTSGGTDTQYF
CDR3nt: TGCAGCGTTGAAGGAACCCTTGGGACTAGCGGGGGCACAGATACGCAGTATTTT
abundance: NA
v_gene: TRBV29-1
d_gene: TRBD2
j_gene: TRBJ2-3

CDR3aa: CSAPGITYNEQFF
CDR3nt: TGCAGTGCCCCGGGAATAACGTACAATGAGCAGTTCTTC
abundance: many
v_gene: TRBV20-1
d_gene: NA
j_gene: TRBJ2-1

CDR3aa: CSARDLLVGDPYEQYF
CDR3nt: TGCAGTGCTAGAGATCTTTTGGTGGGAGATCCCTACGAGCAGTACTTC
abundance: many
v_gene: TRBV20-1
d_gene: NA
j_gene: TRBJ2-7

CDR3aa: CASSEAREGVTDTQYF
CDR3nt: TGCGCCAGCAGTGAGGCACGGGAGGGCGTTACAGATACGCAGTATTTT
abundance: NA
v_gene: TRBV10-1
d_gene: TRBD2
j_gene: TRBJ2-3

CDR3aa: CASSEGSRGQSSYEQYF
CDR3nt: TGTGCCAGCAGCGAGGGTTCCCGGGGCCAAAGCTCCTACGAGCAGTACTTC
abundance: NA
v_gene: TRBV9
d_gene: NA
j_gene: TRBJ2-7

CDR3aa: CASSGAVNEQFF
CDR3nt: TGTGCCAGCAGCGGAGCGGTTAATGAGCAGTTCTTC
abundance: NA
v_gene: TRBV3-1
d_gene: NA
j_gene: TRBJ2-1

CDR3aa: CSVGQAGDYGYTF
CDR3nt: TGCAGCGTTGGCCAGGCCGGAGACTATGGCTACACCTTC
abundance: many
v_gene: TRBV29-1
d_gene: NA
j_gene: TRBJ1-2

CDR3aa: CSARGGGSSGSTDTQYF
CDR3nt: TGCAGTGCTAGGGGCGGGGGGTCTAGCGGAAGCACAGATACGCAGTATTTT
abundance: many
v_gene: TRBV20-1
d_gene: TRBD2
j_gene: TRBJ2-3

CDR3aa: CASSSPTSGSIDNEQFF
CDR3nt: TGTGCCAGCAGCTCCCCTACTAGCGGGAGTATTGACAATGAGCAGTTCTTC
abundance: many
v_gene: TRBV7-9
d_gene: TRBD2
j_gene: TRBJ2-1